This T cell receptor (beta chain) was obtained from a study of graft-versus-host responses after intestinal transplantation. Across the whole study: Tacrolimus plus steroids were given to all recipients for 3 to 4 years, preceded by anti-thymocyte globulin induction.

With regard to this clone: Its antigen is unknown.

Study results and caveats: Recipient marrow showed GvH clones, some seen first in ileum or blood. HvG clone declines early post-transplant were associated with peak circulating GvH levels.

Profiling relied on immunoSEQ multiplex PCR, and the TCRdb table lists in-frame clones only, not all of them. The sample lists about 120,000 clones; 90% were seen once. The sequencing used unstimulated CD4+ T cells sorted from spleen or lymph node cells, collected before intestinal transplant. This TCR derives from a human donor who received an intestinal transplant.

CDR3 nucleotide sequence: TGCGCCAGCAGCTTCCGGGACAGAGACCAAGAGACCCAGTACTTC. This codes for CASSFRDRDQETQYF. The chain links TRBV5-1 to TRBJ2-5, with 7 bases matching TRBD1. Germline V lookup: CDR1 SGHRS, CDR2 YFSETQ. With 2 bases clipped from V and 0 bases from J, the junction kept 4 bases outside the gene matches. This CDR3 comprises 15 residues.